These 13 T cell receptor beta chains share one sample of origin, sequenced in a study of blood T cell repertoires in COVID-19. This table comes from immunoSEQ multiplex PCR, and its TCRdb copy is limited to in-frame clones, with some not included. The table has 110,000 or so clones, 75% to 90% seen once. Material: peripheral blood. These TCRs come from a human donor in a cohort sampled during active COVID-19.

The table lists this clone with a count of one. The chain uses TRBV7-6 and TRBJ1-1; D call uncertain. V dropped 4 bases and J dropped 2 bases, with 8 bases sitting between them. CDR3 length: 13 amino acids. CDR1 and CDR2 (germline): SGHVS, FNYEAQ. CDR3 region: CASSSDSNTEAFF. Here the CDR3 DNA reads TGTGCCAGCAGCTCGGACTCTAACACTGAAGCTTTCTTT.

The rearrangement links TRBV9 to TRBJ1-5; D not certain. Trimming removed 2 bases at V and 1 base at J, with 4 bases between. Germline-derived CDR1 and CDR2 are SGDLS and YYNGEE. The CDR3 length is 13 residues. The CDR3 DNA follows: TGTGCCAGCAGCGTTAGCAGCAATCAGCCCCAGCATTTT. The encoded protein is CASSVSSNQPQHF.

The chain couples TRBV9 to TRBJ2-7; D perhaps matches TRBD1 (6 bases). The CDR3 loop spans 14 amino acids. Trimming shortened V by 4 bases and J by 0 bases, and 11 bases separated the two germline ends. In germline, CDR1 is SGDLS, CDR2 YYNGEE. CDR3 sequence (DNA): TGTGCCAGCAGCTCAGGGGCCCTCTCCTACGAGCAGTACTTC. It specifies CASSSGALSYEQYF.

The CDR3 DNA reads as TGTGCCAGCAGTTTATTAGGCACAGATACGCAGTATTTT. This encodes CASSLLGTDTQYF. The V gene is TRBV27, the J gene TRBJ2-3; D is uncertain. CDR1 and CDR2 (germline): MNHEY, SMNVEV (reference sequence). Trimming removed 1 base from V and 1 base from J, with 3 bases in between. This CDR3 spans 13 amino acids.

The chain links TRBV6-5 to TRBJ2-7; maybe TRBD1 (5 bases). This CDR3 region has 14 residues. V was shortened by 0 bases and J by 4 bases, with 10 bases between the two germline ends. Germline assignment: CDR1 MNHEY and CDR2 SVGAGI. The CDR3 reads CASSYSARDYEQYF. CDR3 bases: TGTGCCAGCAGTTACTCGGCCAGGGATTACGAGCAGTACTTC.

The CDR3 is CASSLRGANTEAFF. The CDR3 coding sequence is TGTGCCAGCAGCCTTCGGGGGGCGAACACTGAAGCTTTCTTT. This chain uses TRBV28 with TRBJ1-1; tentatively, D is TRBD1 (6 bases). V gave up 6 bases and J gave up 1 base, with 12 bases separating them. This CDR3 region has 14 residues. The V gene's germline CDR1 is MDHEN and CDR2 SYDVKM.

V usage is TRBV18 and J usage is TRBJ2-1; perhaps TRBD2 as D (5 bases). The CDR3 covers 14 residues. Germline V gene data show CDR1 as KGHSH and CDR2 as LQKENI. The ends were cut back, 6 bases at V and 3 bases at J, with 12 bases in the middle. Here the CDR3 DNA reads TGTGCCAGCTCCGAAATCAGCGGCTACAATGAGCAGTTCTTC. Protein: CASSEISGYNEQFF.

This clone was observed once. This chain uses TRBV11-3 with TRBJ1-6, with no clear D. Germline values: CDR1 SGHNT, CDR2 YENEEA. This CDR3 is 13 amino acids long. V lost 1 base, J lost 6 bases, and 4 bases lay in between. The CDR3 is CASSLVINSPLHF. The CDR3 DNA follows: TGTGCCAGCAGCTTAGTTATTAATTCACCCCTCCACTTT.

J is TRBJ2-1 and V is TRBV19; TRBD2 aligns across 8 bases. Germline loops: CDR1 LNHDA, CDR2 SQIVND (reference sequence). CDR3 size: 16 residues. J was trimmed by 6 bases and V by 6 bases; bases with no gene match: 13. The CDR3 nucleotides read TGTGCCAGTAGCAATAAAGGGACTAGAGGCTCCAATGAGCAGTTCTTC. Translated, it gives CASSNKGTRGSNEQFF.

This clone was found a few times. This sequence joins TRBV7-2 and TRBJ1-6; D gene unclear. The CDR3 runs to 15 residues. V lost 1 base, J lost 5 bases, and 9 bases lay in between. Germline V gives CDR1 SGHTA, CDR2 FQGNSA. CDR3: CASSLGTSDNSPLHF. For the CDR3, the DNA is TGTGCCAGCAGCTTAGGTACCAGCGATAATTCACCCCTCCACTTT.

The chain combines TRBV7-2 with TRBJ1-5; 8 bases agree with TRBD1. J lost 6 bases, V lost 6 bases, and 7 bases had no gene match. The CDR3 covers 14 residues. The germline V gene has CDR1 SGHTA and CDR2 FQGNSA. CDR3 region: CASSDRGLSQPQHF. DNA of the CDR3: TGTGCCAGCAGTGACAGGGGACTAAGTCAGCCCCAGCATTTT.

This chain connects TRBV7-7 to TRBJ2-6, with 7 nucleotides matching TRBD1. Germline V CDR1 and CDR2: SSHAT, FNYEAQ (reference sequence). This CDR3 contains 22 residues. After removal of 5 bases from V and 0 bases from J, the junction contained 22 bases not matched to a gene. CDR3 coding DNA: TGTGCCAGCAGCCCAGCAGGGGTGTTGCAACAGGGGACCCTCTCTGGGGCCAACGTCCTGACTTTC. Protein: CASSPAGVLQQGTLSGANVLTF.

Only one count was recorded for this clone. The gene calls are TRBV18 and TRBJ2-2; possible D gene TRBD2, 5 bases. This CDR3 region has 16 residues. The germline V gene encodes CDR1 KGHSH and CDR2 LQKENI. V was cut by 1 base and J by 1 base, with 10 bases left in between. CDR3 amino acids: CASSPRGGGNTGELFF. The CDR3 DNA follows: TGTGCCAGCTCACCACGCGGAGGCGGGAACACCGGGGAGCTGTTTTTT.